This T cell receptor (beta chain) was recorded in a study of blood T cell repertoires in COVID-19. Whole-study context: Sites across the United States, Italy and Spain contributed samples from acute and convalescent COVID-19. PBMCs, B-cell-depleted T cells, or T cells provided the cDNA or gDNA that made up the material.

The CDR3 loop spans 14 amino acids. The germline CDR1 and CDR2 sequences are SGHTA and FQGNSA. Between the trimmed V and J ends, which lost 1 base and 5 bases, there was a span of 9 bases. This table comes from immunoSEQ multiplex PCR, and its TCRdb copy is limited to in-frame clones, with some not included. The table lists about 340,000 clones, around four fifths of them singletons. This chain uses TRBV7-2 with TRBJ2-1, with a possible D match to TRBD2 (5 bases). The clonotype originates from a young man with active or convalescent COVID-19. The sample taken for sequencing was peripheral blood. This CDR3 reads CASSLGRQNNEQFF. CDR3 in DNA: TGTGCCAGCAGCTTAGGGAGGCAGAACAATGAGCAGTTCTTC.